A selection of T cell receptor beta chains follows, all from one sample in a study of cytomegalovirus exposure and HLA in healthy donors. Data came from immunoSEQ multiplex PCR; TCRdb stores just in-frame clones and leaves some out. The table lists about 140,000 clones, 80% of them singletons. The sequencing input was PBMCs. The origin of the receptors is a middle-aged man in good health and CMV-seronegative. The CDR3 runs from the conserved cysteine through the conserved F or W. Each record gives: V gene, D gene, clone size, J gene, CDR3 protein, CDR3 DNA. A D gene is named only where the DNA matches it firmly. Only part of the rows carry a size: once, few, many, or a class if the clone is expanded.

v_call: TRBV10-1; d_call: TRBD1; clone_size: -; j_call: TRBJ2-4; cdr3_aa: CASSPGQGGRYIQYF; cdr3_nt: TGCGCCAGCAGTCCGGGACAGGGAGGTCGGTACATTCAGTACTTC
v_call: TRBV7-2; d_call: TRBD1; clone_size: -; j_call: TRBJ1-3; cdr3_aa: CASSPGTGVFGNTIYF; cdr3_nt: TGTGCCAGCAGCCCTGGGACAGGGGTCTTCGGAAACACCATATATTTT
v_call: TRBV29-1; d_call: -; clone_size: -; j_call: TRBJ2-2; cdr3_aa: CSVYRSGSSGELFF; cdr3_nt: TGCAGCGTTTACCGATCAGGGTCTTCCGGGGAGCTGTTTTTT
v_call: TRBV5-1; d_call: -; clone_size: -; j_call: TRBJ2-2; cdr3_aa: CASSLTGLNTGELFF; cdr3_nt: TGCGCCAGCAGCTTGACTGGACTTAACACCGGGGAGCTGTTTTTT
v_call: TRBV9; d_call: -; clone_size: -; j_call: TRBJ1-1; cdr3_aa: CASSREGGNTEAFF; cdr3_nt: TGTGCCAGCAGCAGGGAGGGTGGGAACACTGAAGCTTTCTTT
v_call: TRBV28; d_call: TRBD2; clone_size: -; j_call: TRBJ2-7; cdr3_aa: CASTLPAGGTYEQYF; cdr3_nt: TGTGCCAGCACTCTCCCAGCGGGGGGAACCTACGAGCAGTACTTC
v_call: TRBV5-6; d_call: -; clone_size: -; j_call: TRBJ1-6; cdr3_aa: CASSQIGRVRDSPLHF; cdr3_nt: TGTGCCAGCAGCCAAATTGGCCGGGTCAGAGATTCACCCCTCCACTTT
v_call: TRBV10-2; d_call: TRBD1; clone_size: -; j_call: TRBJ1-2; cdr3_aa: CASSTTGGGYTF; cdr3_nt: TGCGCCAGCAGTACTACAGGGGGCGGCTACACCTTC
v_call: TRBV5-1; d_call: TRBD1; clone_size: few; j_call: TRBJ2-5; cdr3_aa: CASTFGTEETQYF; cdr3_nt: TGCGCCAGCACTTTCGGGACAGAAGAGACCCAGTACTTC
v_call: TRBV27; d_call: -; clone_size: -; j_call: TRBJ1-1; cdr3_aa: CASSPQEPNTEAFF; cdr3_nt: TGTGCCAGCAGTCCACAGGAGCCTAACACCGAAGCTTTCTTT
v_call: TRBV2; d_call: -; clone_size: -; j_call: TRBJ2-6; cdr3_aa: CASNIGGTNVLTF; cdr3_nt: TGTGCCAGCAATATCGGGGGAACCAACGTCCTGACTTTC
v_call: TRBV5-6; d_call: TRBD1; clone_size: -; j_call: TRBJ2-7; cdr3_aa: CASSWDRDEQYF; cdr3_nt: TGTGCCAGCAGCTGGGACAGAGACGAGCAGTACTTC
v_call: TRBV19; d_call: -; clone_size: -; j_call: TRBJ1-1; cdr3_aa: CASSRGGLNTEAFF; cdr3_nt: TGTGCCAGTAGTAGGGGGGGGTTGAACACTGAAGCTTTCTTT
v_call: TRBV4-2; d_call: TRBD1; clone_size: -; j_call: TRBJ1-2; cdr3_aa: CASSQVGTGAPYGYTF; cdr3_nt: TGTGCCAGCAGCCAAGTGGGGACAGGGGCACCCTATGGCTACACCTTC
v_call: TRBV4-2; d_call: -; clone_size: -; j_call: TRBJ2-6; cdr3_aa: CASSPHRRRLGSGANVLTF; cdr3_nt: TGTGCCAGCAGCCCACATCGGAGGCGGTTGGGCTCTGGGGCCAACGTCCTGACTTTC
v_call: TRBV10-3; d_call: -; clone_size: -; j_call: TRBJ1-2; cdr3_aa: CATGDTGNYGYTF; cdr3_nt: TGTGCCACCGGGGATACAGGGAACTATGGCTACACCTTC
v_call: TRBV28; d_call: -; clone_size: -; j_call: TRBJ2-6; cdr3_aa: CASSLWGAKARSGANVLTF; cdr3_nt: TGTGCCAGCAGTTTATGGGGGGCCAAGGCTCGCTCTGGGGCCAACGTCCTGACTTTC
v_call: TRBV19; d_call: -; clone_size: -; j_call: TRBJ1-1; cdr3_aa: CASDSNTEAFF; cdr3_nt: TGTGCCAGCGACAGCAACACTGAAGCTTTCTTT
v_call: TRBV10-1; d_call: TRBD2; clone_size: -; j_call: TRBJ2-3; cdr3_aa: CASSESRGTTDTQYF; cdr3_nt: TGCGCCAGCAGTGAGTCGCGGGGGACCACAGATACGCAGTATTTT
v_call: TRBV4-3; d_call: -; clone_size: -; j_call: TRBJ2-1; cdr3_aa: CASSQDRTPKGYEQFF; cdr3_nt: TGCGCCAGCAGCCAAGACAGGACTCCCAAAGGATATGAGCAGTTCTTC
v_call: TRBV6-4; d_call: TRBD1; clone_size: -; j_call: TRBJ1-3; cdr3_aa: CASSDRDREIFLRGNTIYF; cdr3_nt: TGTGCCAGCAGTGACCGGGACAGGGAAATTTTTCTCCGTGGAAACACCATATATTTT
v_call: TRBV10-3; d_call: TRBD2; clone_size: once; j_call: TRBJ2-3; cdr3_aa: CAISKGASGTDTQYF; cdr3_nt: TGTGCCATCAGCAAAGGGGCTAGCGGAACAGATACGCAGTATTTT
v_call: TRBV18; d_call: -; clone_size: few; j_call: TRBJ2-7; cdr3_aa: CASSPETYEQYF; cdr3_nt: TGTGCCAGCTCACCAGAGACCTACGAGCAGTACTTC
v_call: TRBV5-6; d_call: TRBD2; clone_size: -; j_call: TRBJ2-2; cdr3_aa: CASSLGLAVSAGELFF; cdr3_nt: TGTGCCAGCAGCTTGGGACTAGCAGTGTCAGCCGGGGAGCTGTTTTTT
v_call: TRBV29-1; d_call: TRBD1; clone_size: once; j_call: TRBJ1-3; cdr3_aa: CSAGDRGSSGNTIYF; cdr3_nt: TGCAGCGCCGGTGACAGGGGGAGCTCTGGAAACACCATATATTTT
v_call: TRBV6-5; d_call: -; clone_size: -; j_call: TRBJ2-4; cdr3_aa: CASASLPTANIQYF; cdr3_nt: TGTGCCAGCGCAAGTCTCCCCACAGCCAACATTCAGTACTTC
v_call: TRBV7-8; d_call: TRBD2; clone_size: -; j_call: TRBJ2-1; cdr3_aa: CASSIAGANHNEQFF; cdr3_nt: TGTGCCAGCAGTATAGCGGGGGCGAATCACAATGAGCAGTTCTTC
v_call: TRBV28; d_call: TRBD1; clone_size: once; j_call: TRBJ1-6; cdr3_aa: CASSRDRGSPLHF; cdr3_nt: TGTGCCAGCAGTAGGGACAGGGGTTCACCCCTCCACTTT
v_call: TRBV6-5; d_call: -; clone_size: -; j_call: TRBJ1-5; cdr3_aa: CASRIRANSNQPQHF; cdr3_nt: TGTGCCAGCAGGATCAGGGCGAATAGCAATCAGCCCCAGCATTTT
v_call: TRBV27; d_call: -; clone_size: -; j_call: TRBJ1-2; cdr3_aa: CASTPGGHSNYGYTF; cdr3_nt: TGTGCCAGCACCCCTGGGGGACATTCGAACTATGGCTACACCTTC
v_call: TRBV5-1; d_call: TRBD1; clone_size: few; j_call: TRBJ1-2; cdr3_aa: CASSLSDRGYGYTF; cdr3_nt: TGCGCCAGCAGCTTGTCCGACAGGGGCTATGGCTACACCTTC
v_call: TRBV6-1; d_call: -; clone_size: -; j_call: TRBJ2-3; cdr3_aa: CASSDRGRTDTQYF; cdr3_nt: TGTGCCAGCAGTGACAGGGGGAGGACAGATACGCAGTATTTT
v_call: TRBV27; d_call: -; clone_size: -; j_call: TRBJ1-6; cdr3_aa: CASSPHRDSPLHF; cdr3_nt: TGTGCCAGCAGTCCTCACAGGGATTCACCCCTCCACTTT
v_call: TRBV5-1; d_call: -; clone_size: -; j_call: TRBJ2-7; cdr3_aa: CASSLALDRLGYEQYF; cdr3_nt: TGCGCCAGCAGCTTGGCCCTGGACAGATTAGGATACGAGCAGTACTTC
v_call: TRBV19; d_call: TRBD2; clone_size: many; j_call: TRBJ2-3; cdr3_aa: CASSGLAGTDTQYF; cdr3_nt: TGTGCCAGTAGTGGACTAGCGGGCACAGATACGCAGTATTTT
v_call: TRBV9; d_call: TRBD2; clone_size: -; j_call: TRBJ2-5; cdr3_aa: CASSSRTSGGARQETQYF; cdr3_nt: TGTGCCAGCAGCTCGCGGACTAGCGGGGGGGCGAGGCAAGAGACCCAGTACTTC
v_call: TRBV30; d_call: -; clone_size: once; j_call: TRBJ1-2; cdr3_aa: CAWAQGMDGYTF; cdr3_nt: TGTGCCTGGGCCCAGGGGATGGATGGCTACACCTTC
v_call: TRBV23-1; d_call: -; clone_size: -; j_call: TRBJ2-7; cdr3_aa: CASSQFGGSGYEQYF; cdr3_nt: TGCGCCAGCAGTCAATTCGGCGGCTCGGGGTACGAGCAGTACTTC
v_call: TRBV10-2; d_call: -; clone_size: -; j_call: TRBJ1-5; cdr3_aa: CASSGDRPSNQPQHF; cdr3_nt: TGCGCCAGCAGCGGCGACAGACCCAGCAATCAGCCCCAGCATTTT
v_call: TRBV6-4; d_call: -; clone_size: once; j_call: TRBJ2-1; cdr3_aa: CASSDSYPTGEQFF; cdr3_nt: TGTGCCAGCAGTGACTCGTATCCCACGGGGGAGCAGTTCTTC
v_call: TRBV27; d_call: TRBD1; clone_size: -; j_call: TRBJ1-5; cdr3_aa: CASSFSRGTGNQPQHF; cdr3_nt: TGTGCCAGCAGTTTTTCAAGGGGGACAGGGAATCAGCCCCAGCATTTT
v_call: TRBV5-8; d_call: -; clone_size: -; j_call: TRBJ2-3; cdr3_aa: CASSSPWQATDTQYF; cdr3_nt: TGTGCCAGCAGTTCGCCCTGGCAGGCAACAGATACGCAGTATTTT
v_call: TRBV11-2; d_call: TRBD1; clone_size: -; j_call: TRBJ2-7; cdr3_aa: CASSRGTASSYEQYF; cdr3_nt: TGTGCCAGCAGCAGAGGGACAGCTAGCTCCTACGAGCAGTACTTC
v_call: TRBV5-1; d_call: -; clone_size: -; j_call: TRBJ1-2; cdr3_aa: CASSLVRQGVDYGYTF; cdr3_nt: TGCGCCAGCAGCTTGGTCCGTCAGGGTGTTGACTATGGCTACACCTTC
v_call: TRBV11-2; d_call: -; clone_size: -; j_call: TRBJ2-5; cdr3_aa: CASRRRRDTKNQETQYF; cdr3_nt: TGTGCCAGCAGACGGAGACGGGACACTAAAAATCAAGAGACCCAGTACTTC
v_call: TRBV7-2; d_call: TRBD2; clone_size: -; j_call: TRBJ2-3; cdr3_aa: CASRLAGGTTDTQYF; cdr3_nt: TGTGCCAGTCGTCTAGCGGGGGGGACCACAGATACGCAGTATTTT
v_call: TRBV25-1; d_call: TRBD1; clone_size: -; j_call: TRBJ2-7; cdr3_aa: CASTGTDLSDEQYF; cdr3_nt: TGTGCCAGCACCGGGACAGACCTCTCGGACGAGCAGTACTTC
v_call: TRBV7-2; d_call: TRBD1; clone_size: -; j_call: TRBJ2-1; cdr3_aa: CASSPRGQGTYNEQFF; cdr3_nt: TGTGCCAGCAGCCCCAGGGGACAGGGTACCTACAATGAGCAGTTCTTC
v_call: TRBV6-5; d_call: -; clone_size: few; j_call: TRBJ1-1; cdr3_aa: CASRNGQTMNTEAFF; cdr3_nt: TGTGCCAGCAGGAACGGACAGACCATGAACACTGAAGCTTTCTTT
v_call: TRBV5-4; d_call: TRBD2; clone_size: -; j_call: TRBJ2-7; cdr3_aa: CASSSGTSGYEQYF; cdr3_nt: TGTGCCAGCAGCTCCGGGACTAGCGGCTACGAGCAGTACTTC
v_call: TRBV10-1; d_call: -; clone_size: -; j_call: TRBJ2-3; cdr3_aa: CASSEQRGYTDTQYF; cdr3_nt: TGCGCCAGCAGTGAACAACGAGGATACACAGATACGCAGTATTTT
v_call: TRBV7-2; d_call: -; clone_size: -; j_call: TRBJ1-6; cdr3_aa: CASSGRGLYNSPLHF; cdr3_nt: TGTGCCAGCAGCGGGAGGGGTCTATATAATTCACCCCTCCACTTT
v_call: TRBV11-3; d_call: TRBD1; clone_size: -; j_call: TRBJ2-1; cdr3_aa: CASSTGGPNEQFF; cdr3_nt: TGTGCCAGCAGTACAGGGGGTCCCAATGAGCAGTTCTTC
v_call: TRBV5-8; d_call: -; clone_size: -; j_call: TRBJ2-7; cdr3_aa: CASSPHRAYEQYF; cdr3_nt: TGTGCCAGCAGTCCTCACAGGGCCTACGAGCAGTACTTC